This paragraph reports one TCR beta chain. The antigen remains unidentified. The sample belongs to a study of cytomegalovirus exposure and HLA in healthy donors. This PCR relied on a set of 60 Vbeta primers and 13 Jbeta primers. Authors' processing steps: The count from a later analysis was about 80 million unique TCR beta chains, some 10 million of them shared. Produced via immunoSEQ multiplex PCR; TCRdb's table is partial and in-frame only. V, J and clone size reflect that table, while D and trimming were determined from the DNA. The table lists around 200,000 clones, about four fifths of them singletons. Study-wide findings and caveats: A later analysis reportedly identified an Asian-associated ancestry cluster as carrying fewer N-insertions than the roughly 720-donor mean. Sequencing had likely introduced a cluster of highly shared sequence variants as an artifact. Some TCR beta chains (164 of them) were listed as cytomegalovirus-associated.

Sequencing was performed on PBMCs. The origin of this receptor is a woman aged 50 to 60 in good health and CMV-seropositive.

The CDR3 DNA reads as TGCGCCAGCCGAGGGACTGATGACTACGAGCAGTACTTC. Translating it yields CASRGTDDYEQYF. This chain connects TRBV10-1 to TRBJ2-5; TRBD2 is a possible D gene (6 bases). With the DNA end fitting TRBJ2-7 better, the J assignment may be wrong. Germline V gene sequence: CDR1 WNHNN, CDR2 SYGVQD (reference sequence). The CDR3 is 13 amino acids.